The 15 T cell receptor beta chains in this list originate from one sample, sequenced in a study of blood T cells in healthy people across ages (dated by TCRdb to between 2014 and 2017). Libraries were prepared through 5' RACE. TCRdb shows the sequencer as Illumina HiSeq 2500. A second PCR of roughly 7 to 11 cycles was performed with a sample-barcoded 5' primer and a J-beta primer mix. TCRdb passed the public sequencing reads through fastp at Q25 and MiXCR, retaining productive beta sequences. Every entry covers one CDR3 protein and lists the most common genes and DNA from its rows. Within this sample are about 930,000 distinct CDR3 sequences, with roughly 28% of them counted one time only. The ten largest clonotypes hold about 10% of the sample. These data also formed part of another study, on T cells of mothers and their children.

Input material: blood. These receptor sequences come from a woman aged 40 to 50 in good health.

CDR3 residues: CASSLLGTSPDTQYF. The CDR3 DNA reads as TGTGCCAGCAGTTTGTTGGGGACTAGCCCCGATACGCAGTATTTT. The chain is built from TRBV12-3 or TRBV12-4 and TRBJ2-3; TRBD2 aligns across 9 bases. This CDR3 spans 15 amino acids. The V gene end was trimmed by 3 bases and the J gene end by 6 bases; junction bases not matched to a gene: 7.

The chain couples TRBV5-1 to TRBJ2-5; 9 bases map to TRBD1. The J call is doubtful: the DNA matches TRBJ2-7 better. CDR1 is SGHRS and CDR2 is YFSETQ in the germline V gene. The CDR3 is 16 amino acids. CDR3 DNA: TGCGCCAGCAGCTTTCTTTCCGGGACAGGGAGGAGCGAGCAGTACTTC. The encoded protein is CASSFLSGTGRSEQYF.

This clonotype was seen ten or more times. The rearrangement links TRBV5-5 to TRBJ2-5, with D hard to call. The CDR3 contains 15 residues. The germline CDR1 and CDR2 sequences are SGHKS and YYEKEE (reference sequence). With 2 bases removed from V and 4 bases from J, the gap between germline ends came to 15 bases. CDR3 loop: CASSLPEMWGETQYF. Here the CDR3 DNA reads TGTGCCAGCAGCTTACCCGAGATGTGGGGAGAGACCCAGTACTTC.

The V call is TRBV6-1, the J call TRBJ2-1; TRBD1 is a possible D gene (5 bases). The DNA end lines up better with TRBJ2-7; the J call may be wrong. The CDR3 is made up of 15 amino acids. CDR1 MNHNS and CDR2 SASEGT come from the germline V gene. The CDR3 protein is CASAGSVLSYNEQYF. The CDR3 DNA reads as TGTGCCAGTGCAGGGTCGGTGTTGTCCTACAATGAGCAGTACTTC.

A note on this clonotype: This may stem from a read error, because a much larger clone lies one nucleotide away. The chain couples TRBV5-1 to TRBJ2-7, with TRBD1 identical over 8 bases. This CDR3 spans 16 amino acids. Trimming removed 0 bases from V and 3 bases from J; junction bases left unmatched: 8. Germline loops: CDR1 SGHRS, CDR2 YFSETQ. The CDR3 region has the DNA TGCGCCAGCAGCTTGGGAGGGCAGGGGGCTAACTACGAGCAGTACTTC. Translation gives CASSLGGQGANYEQYF.

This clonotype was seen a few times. In DNA, the CDR3 is TGTGCCAGCAGACCAGGCGGGACTGGCAACACTGAAGCTTTCTTT. It codes for CASRPGGTGNTEAFF. The gene calls are TRBV2 and TRBJ1-1; the D gene is possibly TRBD1 (5 bases). The CDR3 extends over 15 amino acids. Trimming stripped 6 bases from V and 2 bases from J, with 16 bases between. Germline V gene sequence: CDR1 SNHLY, CDR2 FYNNEI.

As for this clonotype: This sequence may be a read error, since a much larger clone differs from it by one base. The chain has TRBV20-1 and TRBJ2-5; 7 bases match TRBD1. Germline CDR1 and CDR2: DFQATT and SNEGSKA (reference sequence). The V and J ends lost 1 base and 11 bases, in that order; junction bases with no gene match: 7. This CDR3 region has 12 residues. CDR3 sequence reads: CSARVRQGDQYF. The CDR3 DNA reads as TGCAGTGCTAGAGTTAGACAGGGCGATCAGTACTTC.

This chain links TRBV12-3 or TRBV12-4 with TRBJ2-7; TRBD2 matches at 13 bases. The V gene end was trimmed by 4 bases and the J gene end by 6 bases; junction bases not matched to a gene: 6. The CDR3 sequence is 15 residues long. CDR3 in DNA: TGTGCCAGCAGTTGGGGACTAGCGGGGAGAGGCGAGCAGTACTTC. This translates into CASSWGLAGRGEQYF.

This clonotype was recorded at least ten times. The CDR3 DNA reads TGTGCCAGCAGTGAACTTGAAGAGACCCAGTACTTC. It encodes CASSELEETQYF. The chain joins TRBV2 to TRBJ2-5, with no clear D. V was shortened by 2 bases and J by 3 bases, with 4 bases between the two germline ends. Germline V CDR1 and CDR2: SNHLY, FYNNEI. CDR3 length: 12 amino acids.

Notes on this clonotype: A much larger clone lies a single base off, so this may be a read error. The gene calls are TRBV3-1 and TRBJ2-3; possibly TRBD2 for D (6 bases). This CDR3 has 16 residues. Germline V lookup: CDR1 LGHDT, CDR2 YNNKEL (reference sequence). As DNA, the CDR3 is TGTGCCAGCAGCCAAGGAGGGCGGGGCCACACAGATACGCGGTATTTT. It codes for CASSQGGRGHTDTRYF.

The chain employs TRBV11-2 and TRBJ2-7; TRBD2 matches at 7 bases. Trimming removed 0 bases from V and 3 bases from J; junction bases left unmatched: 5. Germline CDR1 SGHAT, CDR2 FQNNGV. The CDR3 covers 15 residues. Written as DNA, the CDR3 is TGTGCCAGCAGCTTAGAAGCGGGGCGCGACTACGAGCAGTACTTC. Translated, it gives CASSLEAGRDYEQYF.

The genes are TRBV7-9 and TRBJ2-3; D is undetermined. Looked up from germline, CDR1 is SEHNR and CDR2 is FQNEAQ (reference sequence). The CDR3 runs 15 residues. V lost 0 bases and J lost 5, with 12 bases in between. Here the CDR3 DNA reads TGTGCCAGCAGCTTAGCGATTGTCGCCGGAGATACGCAGTATTTT. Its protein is CASSLAIVAGDTQYF.

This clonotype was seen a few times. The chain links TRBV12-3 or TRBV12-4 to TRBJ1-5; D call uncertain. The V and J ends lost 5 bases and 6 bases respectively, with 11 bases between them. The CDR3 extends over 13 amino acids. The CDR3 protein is CASSAHEGQPQHF. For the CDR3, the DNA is TGTGCCAGCAGTGCACATGAAGGTCAGCCCCAGCATTTT.

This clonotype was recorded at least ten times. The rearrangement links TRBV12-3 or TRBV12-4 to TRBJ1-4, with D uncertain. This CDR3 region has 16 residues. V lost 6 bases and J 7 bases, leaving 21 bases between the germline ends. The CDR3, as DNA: TGTGCCAGCAGCTCACAAACGGGGTCGGGAAGTGAAAAACTGTTTTTT. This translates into CASSSQTGSGSEKLFF.

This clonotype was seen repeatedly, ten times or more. CDR3 in amino acids: CASRMGPAGNEQYF. The CDR3 DNA reads as TGCGCCAGCCGGATGGGCCCTGCGGGAAACGAGCAGTACTTC. This chain links TRBV5-1 with TRBJ2-7, with D possibly matching TRBD2 (6 bases). V lost 7 bases, J lost 5 bases, and 19 bases lay in between. Looked up from germline, CDR1 is SGHRS and CDR2 is YFSETQ. The CDR3 sequence is 14 residues long.